In its sample, the clone carrying this T cell receptor (beta chain) was seen once. No antigen is known for it. Trimming left V 1 base short and J 0 bases short, with 7 bases between. The CDR3 has 15 amino acids. Per the germline V gene, CDR1 is GTSNPN and CDR2 is SVGIG (reference sequence). This record comes from a study of cytomegalovirus exposure and HLA in healthy donors. Study-level background: Among several hundred genotyped donors, around 77% fell in the Caucasian-associated ancestry cluster.

General study findings and limits: Across donors, most TCRs were seen rarely, yet some public ones were widespread. Earlier analysis found most TCR beta V segments productive about 87% or about 30% of the time.

The PCR ran on 60 Vbeta and 13 Jbeta primers. The method was immunoSEQ multiplex PCR; TCRdb's version includes in-frame clones alone and lacks a portion of them. Of 95,000 to 150,000 clones in the sample, roughly 80% were seen once. This sequence joins TRBV30 and TRBJ1-6; D gene unclear. Specimen: PBMCs. The sequence came from a female donor in good health and CMV-seropositive. The CDR3 DNA follows: TGTGCCTGGAGTGCCGCGAGCTCCTATAATTCACCCCTCCACTTT. This codes for CAWSAASSYNSPLHF.